These 2 T cell receptor beta chains originate from one sample sequenced in a study of shared clonotypes between healthy human individuals. Repertoires were generated with immunoSEQ multiplex PCR, while TCRdb's copy carries only in-frame clones and drops some. The sample gives nearly 1 million clones, over 75% of which show up once; approximately 1.5% is in the top ten. Specimen: memory CD4+ T cells sorted from blood. The subset is: CD45RA-negative fraction. These receptors all stem from a man between 18 and 35 years old in good health.

This sequence joins TRBV11-3 and TRBJ2-5; 10 bases are a match to TRBD2. Per germline, CDR1 SGHNT and CDR2 YENEEA. The CDR3 loop spans 15 amino acids. Losses at the gene ends were 4 bases for V and 2 bases for J; bases not matched to a gene: 4. In DNA form, the CDR3 reads TGTGCCAGCAGCTCAGGACTAGCGGAGCAAGAGACCCAGTACTTC. This sequence encodes CASSSGLAEQETQYF.

This clone has a handful of counts. CDR3 nucleotide sequence: TGTGCCAGCAGCGTATCATCGGGCCAGTTCTCTGGAAACACCATATATTTT. It is translated as CASSVSSGQFSGNTIYF. The chain is built from TRBV9 and TRBJ1-3; unclear D gene. Looked up from germline, CDR1 is SGDLS and CDR2 is YYNGEE. Deletions cut 1 base from V and 0 bases from J, with 14 bases between. This CDR3 is 17 amino acids long.